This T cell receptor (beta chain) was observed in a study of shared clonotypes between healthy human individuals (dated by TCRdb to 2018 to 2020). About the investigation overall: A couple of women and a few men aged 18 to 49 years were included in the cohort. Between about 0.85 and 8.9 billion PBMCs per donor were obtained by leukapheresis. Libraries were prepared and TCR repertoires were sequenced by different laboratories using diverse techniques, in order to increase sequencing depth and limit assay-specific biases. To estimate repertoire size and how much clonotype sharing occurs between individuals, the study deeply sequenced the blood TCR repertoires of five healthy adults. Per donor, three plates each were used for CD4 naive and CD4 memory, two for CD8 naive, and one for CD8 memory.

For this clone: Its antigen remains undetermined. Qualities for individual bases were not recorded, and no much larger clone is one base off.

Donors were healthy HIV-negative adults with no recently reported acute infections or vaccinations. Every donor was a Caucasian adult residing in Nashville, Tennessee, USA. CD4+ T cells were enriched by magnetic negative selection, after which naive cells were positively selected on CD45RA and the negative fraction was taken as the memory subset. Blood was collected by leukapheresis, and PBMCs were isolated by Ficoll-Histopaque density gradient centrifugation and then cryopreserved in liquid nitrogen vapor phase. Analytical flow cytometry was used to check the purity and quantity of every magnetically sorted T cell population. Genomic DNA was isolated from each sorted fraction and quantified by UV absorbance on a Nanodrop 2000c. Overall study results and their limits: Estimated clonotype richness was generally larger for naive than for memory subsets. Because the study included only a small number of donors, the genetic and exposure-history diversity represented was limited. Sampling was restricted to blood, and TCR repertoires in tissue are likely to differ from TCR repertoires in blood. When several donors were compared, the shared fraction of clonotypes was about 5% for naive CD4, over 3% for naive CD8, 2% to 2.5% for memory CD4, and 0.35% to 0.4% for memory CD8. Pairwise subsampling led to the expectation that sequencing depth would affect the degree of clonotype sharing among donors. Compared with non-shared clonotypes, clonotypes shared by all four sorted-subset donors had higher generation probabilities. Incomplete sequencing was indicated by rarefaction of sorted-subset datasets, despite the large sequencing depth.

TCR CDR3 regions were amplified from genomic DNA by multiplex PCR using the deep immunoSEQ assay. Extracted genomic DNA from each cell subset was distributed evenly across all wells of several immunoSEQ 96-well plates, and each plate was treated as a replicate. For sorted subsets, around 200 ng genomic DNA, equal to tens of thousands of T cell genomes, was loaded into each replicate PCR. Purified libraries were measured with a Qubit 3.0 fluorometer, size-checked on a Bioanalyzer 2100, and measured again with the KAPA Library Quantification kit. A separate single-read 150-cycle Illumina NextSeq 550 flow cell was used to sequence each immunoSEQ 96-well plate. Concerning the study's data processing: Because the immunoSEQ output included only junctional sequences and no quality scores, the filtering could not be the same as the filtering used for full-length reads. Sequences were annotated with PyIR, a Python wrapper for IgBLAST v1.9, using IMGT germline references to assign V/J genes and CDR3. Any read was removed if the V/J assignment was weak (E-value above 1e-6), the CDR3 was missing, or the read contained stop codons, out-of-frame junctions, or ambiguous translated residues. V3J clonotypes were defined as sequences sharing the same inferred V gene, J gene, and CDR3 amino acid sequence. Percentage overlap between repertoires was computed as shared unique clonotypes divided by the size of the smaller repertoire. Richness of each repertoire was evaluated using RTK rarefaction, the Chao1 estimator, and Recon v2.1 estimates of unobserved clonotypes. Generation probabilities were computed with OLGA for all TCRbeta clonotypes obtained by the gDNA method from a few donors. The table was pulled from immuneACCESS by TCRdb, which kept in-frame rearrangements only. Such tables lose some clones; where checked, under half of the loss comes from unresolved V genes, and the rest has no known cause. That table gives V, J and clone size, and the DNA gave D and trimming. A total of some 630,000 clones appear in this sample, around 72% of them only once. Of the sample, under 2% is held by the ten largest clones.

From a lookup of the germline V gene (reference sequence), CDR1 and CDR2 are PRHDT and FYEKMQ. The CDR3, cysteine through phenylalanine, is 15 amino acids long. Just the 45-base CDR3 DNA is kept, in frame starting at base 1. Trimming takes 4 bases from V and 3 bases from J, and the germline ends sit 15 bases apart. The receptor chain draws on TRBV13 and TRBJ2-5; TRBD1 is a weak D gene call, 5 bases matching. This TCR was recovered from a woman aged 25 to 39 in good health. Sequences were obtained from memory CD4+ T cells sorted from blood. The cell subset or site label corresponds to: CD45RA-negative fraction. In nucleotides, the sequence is TGTGCCAGCAGCTCCGGTTTCTCAGGGAAAGAGACCCAGTACTTC. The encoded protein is CASSSGFSGKETQYF.